This entry is about one TCR beta chain. Its antigen is as yet unknown. TCRdb keeps only in-frame clones here, not all; method: immunoSEQ multiplex PCR. This table holds about 2.4 million clones, over 85% found once. The data derive from a study of shared clonotypes between healthy human individuals. Study observations and caveats: Rarefaction curves obtained for sorted subsets showed sequencing incomplete despite large depth. Sampling covered blood only; tissue repertoires likely differ. Shared clonotypes across all four donors exceeded non-shared ones in generation probability.

The length of the CDR3 is 15 residues. Deletions cut 6 bases from V and 0 bases from J, with 12 bases between. CDR1 and CDR2 from the germline V gene are MDHEN and SYDVKM. What was sequenced was naive CD4+ T cells from PBMCs. The subset was: CD45RA+ positively selected. The genes are TRBV28 and TRBJ1-3, with D uncertain. This receptor was obtained from a man younger than 35 in good health. Some clones in this sample may be carry-over from other donors' samples. CDR3 protein: CASSPIDHSGNTIYF. In DNA form, the CDR3 reads TGTGCCAGCAGCCCAATTGACCACTCTGGAAACACCATATATTTT.